A selection of T cell receptor beta chains follows, all from one sample in a study of T cell responses to AZD1222 COVID-19 vaccine. Some clones are missing from TCRdb's copy, which holds only in-frame ones; the method was immunoSEQ multiplex PCR. This repertoire shows some 130,000 clones, 90% to 95% found once; its top ten account for 1.6%. The specimen was peripheral blood, collected on day 0 of AZD1222 vaccination. The receptors here all came from an adult in good health. CDR3s include the opening cysteine and the closing phenylalanine or tryptophan. A D gene is named only where the DNA matches it firmly. Rows may omit the clone size; those that give it use once, few, many or a size class.

D gene,clone size,V gene,J gene,CDR3 protein,CDR3 DNA
TRBD1,NA,TRBV7-2,TRBJ1-4,CASSSRTGSGEKLFF,TGTGCCAGCAGCTCTCGGACAGGCTCGGGGGAAAAACTGTTTTTT
NA,NA,TRBV11-3,TRBJ2-2,CASSLGGTGELFF,TGTGCCAGCAGCTTAGGGGGCACCGGGGAGCTGTTTTTT
NA,once,TRBV9,TRBJ2-1,CASSGKGSYNEQFF,TGTGCCAGCAGCGGCAAGGGGTCCTACAATGAGCAGTTCTTC
TRBD2,NA,TRBV4-2,TRBJ2-3,CASSQGLAGGTDTQYF,TGTGCCAGCAGCCAAGGACTAGCGGGGGGGACAGATACGCAGTATTTT
NA,NA,TRBV19,TRBJ1-2,CASIAGDYYGYTF,TGTGCCAGTATCGCAGGGGACTACTATGGCTACACCTTC
TRBD2,NA,TRBV2,TRBJ2-1,CASSVKSGGAGEQFF,TGTGCCAGCAGTGTTAAGAGCGGGGGGGCCGGAGAGCAGTTCTTC
NA,NA,TRBV27,TRBJ1-2,CASSLRRGYGYTF,TGTGCCAGCAGTTTACGTCGGGGGTATGGCTACACCTTC
NA,NA,TRBV7-2,TRBJ2-4,CASSPGVRPGNIQYF,TGTGCCAGCAGCCCAGGTGTCCGCCCAGGAAACATTCAGTACTTC
NA,NA,TRBV7-8,TRBJ1-3,CASSLVGNSGNTIYF,TGTGCCAGCAGCTTAGTGGGAAATTCGGGAAACACCATATATTTT
NA,NA,TRBV10-1,TRBJ2-2,CAGPGHHTGELFF,TGCGCCGGCCCGGGACATCACACCGGGGAGCTGTTTTTT
NA,NA,TRBV7-3,TRBJ2-2,CASSLSGPNTGELFF,TGTGCCAGCAGCCTATCGGGACCGAACACCGGGGAGCTGTTTTTT
TRBD1,NA,TRBV6-2/TRBV6-3,TRBJ2-7,CASSYSDRAYF,TGTGCCAGCAGTTACTCTGACAGGGCGTACTTC
NA,once,TRBV27,TRBJ1-6,CASSSPTGGGNSPLHF,TGTGCCAGCAGTTCCCCGACGGGAGGTGGTAATTCACCCCTCCACTTT
NA,NA,TRBV12-3/TRBV12-4,TRBJ2-1,CASSIRAVEQFF,TGTGCCAGCAGTATCAGGGCCGTTGAGCAGTTCTTC
NA,NA,TRBV6-4,TRBJ2-2,CASSDGERELFF,TGTGCCAGCAGTGACGGGGAGCGGGAGCTGTTTTTT
TRBD1,NA,TRBV5-4,TRBJ1-3,CASSGQGPGIIYF,TGTGCCAGCAGCGGACAGGGCCCTGGTATCATATATTTT
TRBD1,NA,TRBV27,TRBJ2-7,CASSLQGAPEQYF,TGTGCCAGCAGTTTACAGGGGGCTCCCGAGCAGTACTTC
TRBD2,NA,TRBV7-3,TRBJ2-5,CASSAPSSGQETQYF,TGTGCCAGCAGCGCCCCGAGTAGCGGGCAAGAGACCCAGTACTTC
TRBD1,NA,TRBV4-3,TRBJ2-7,CASSQTPDRDGEQYF,TGCGCCAGCAGCCAAACCCCTGACAGGGACGGCGAGCAGTACTTC
NA,once,TRBV7-7,TRBJ2-3,CASSLDRSDTQYF,TGTGCCAGCAGCTTAGACAGATCAGATACGCAGTATTTT
TRBD2,NA,TRBV19,TRBJ2-2,CASRTPGLAGLLATGELFF,TGTGCCAGTAGGACGCCGGGACTAGCGGGATTGCTGGCCACCGGGGAGCTGTTTTTT
NA,NA,TRBV7-3,TRBJ1-6,CASSLEGRGDSPLHF,TGTGCCAGCAGCTTAGAAGGGCGGGGGGATTCACCCCTCCACTTT
TRBD2,NA,TRBV5-4,TRBJ2-7,CASSSIAGVGEQYF,TGTGCCAGCAGCTCGATAGCGGGAGTAGGGGAGCAGTACTTC
TRBD1,NA,TRBV19,TRBJ1-1,CASSIDRDSTEAFF,TGTGCCAGTAGTATAGATAGGGACAGCACTGAAGCTTTCTTT
NA,NA,TRBV11-2,TRBJ1-2,CASSPAWREDGYTF,TGTGCCAGCAGCCCGGCATGGAGGGAGGATGGCTACACCTTC
NA,once,TRBV3-1/TRBV3-2,TRBJ2-7,CASSQFYGPSYEQYF,TGTGCCAGCAGCCAATTCTACGGGCCCTCCTACGAGCAGTACTTC
NA,NA,TRBV19,TRBJ1-2,CASSISGRNYGYTF,TGTGCCAGTAGTATCTCGGGCCGAAACTATGGCTACACCTTC
TRBD1,NA,TRBV27,TRBJ1-1,CASSPPSWTGGAFF,TGTGCCAGCAGTCCGCCATCATGGACAGGGGGAGCTTTCTTT
NA,NA,TRBV7-9,TRBJ1-3,CASSPSGGAGNTIYF,TGTGCCAGCAGCCCCTCCGGGGGGGCTGGAAACACCATATATTTT
NA,NA,TRBV29-1,TRBJ1-2,CSVDRSNYGYTF,TGCAGCGTTGATAGATCTAACTATGGCTACACCTTC
TRBD1,NA,TRBV19,TRBJ1-2,CASSPPDRIYGYTF,TGTGCCAGTAGTCCCCCGGACAGGATCTATGGCTACACCTTC
NA,once,TRBV28,TRBJ1-1,CASSLPGAANTEAFF,TGTGCCAGCAGCCTACCAGGTGCAGCTAACACTGAAGCTTTCTTT
NA,NA,TRBV21-1,TRBJ2-2,CASSKDYQGSVTGELFF,TGTGCCAGCAGCAAAGATTATCAGGGGTCGGTCACCGGGGAGCTGTTTTTT
NA,NA,TRBV29-1,TRBJ2-7,CSAIRSAGSSYEQYF,TGCAGCGCCATTCGATCGGCGGGTTCCTCCTACGAGCAGTACTTC
TRBD1,NA,TRBV19,TRBJ1-1,CASSPPGQLNTEAFF,TGTGCCAGTAGTCCACCGGGACAGTTGAACACTGAAGCTTTCTTT
NA,NA,TRBV6-5,TRBJ1-2,CATEPPGRYGYTF,TGTGCCACCGAGCCCCCGGGACGGTATGGCTACACCTTC
NA,NA,TRBV4-1,TRBJ1-2,CASSQDRIINVFGYTF,TGCGCCAGCAGCCAAGATAGGATTATTAACGTCTTTGGCTACACCTTC
NA,NA,TRBV6-5,TRBJ1-4,CASSYQMGGANEKLFF,TGTGCCAGCAGTTACCAGATGGGAGGGGCTAATGAAAAACTGTTTTTT
NA,NA,TRBV19,TRBJ2-1,CASSIDHSHSPKSRFF,TGTGCCAGTAGTATAGATCATTCTCACAGTCCGAAGAGTCGGTTCTTC
TRBD1,NA,TRBV4-2,TRBJ2-6,CASSQDYRPRGIAGANVLTF,TGTGCCAGCAGCCAAGATTATCGCCCCAGGGGGATTGCTGGGGCCAACGTCCTGACTTTC
NA,NA,TRBV13,TRBJ1-2,CASSLKGRGNYGYTF,TGTGCCAGCAGCTTAAAGGGACGAGGGAACTATGGCTACACCTTC
NA,NA,TRBV3-1/TRBV3-2,TRBJ2-5,CASSFGETQYF,TGTGCCAGCAGTTTCGGTGAGACCCAGTACTTC
TRBD2,NA,TRBV5-6,TRBJ2-5,CASSGTSVVTQYF,TGTGCCAGCAGCGGGACTAGCGTGGTGACCCAGTACTTC
NA,NA,TRBV19,TRBJ1-5,CASSISALDPRTDYSNQPQHF,TGTGCCAGTAGTATATCGGCGCTTGATCCCCGGACGGACTATAGCAATCAGCCCCAGCATTTT
NA,NA,TRBV4-3,TRBJ2-3,CASSQMSGDTQYF,TGCGCCAGCAGCCAGATGAGCGGGGATACGCAGTATTTT
TRBD1,NA,TRBV19,TRBJ1-2,CASSAGQRDGYTF,TGTGCCAGTAGCGCGGGACAGCGGGATGGCTACACCTTC
NA,NA,TRBV3-1/TRBV3-2,TRBJ1-2,CASSPSGPNYGYTF,TGTGCCAGCAGCCCCTCGGGACCTAACTATGGCTACACCTTC
NA,NA,TRBV20-1,TRBJ1-4,CTVERAEKLFF,TGCACTGTTGAAAGGGCAGAAAAACTGTTTTTT
NA,NA,TRBV5-1,TRBJ1-4,CASSLGINEKLFF,TGCGCCAGCAGCTTGGGGATTAATGAAAAACTGTTTTTT